The TCR beta chain described here comes from a study of blood T cells in healthy people across ages. The ends lost 0 bases at V and 2 bases at J; junction bases unmatched: 11. Germline V gene lookup returns CDR1 SGHRS and CDR2 YFSETQ. The CDR3 loop spans 18 amino acids. Together with a sample-barcoded 5' primer, a J-beta primer mix was included in a second PCR lasting about 6 to 11 cycles. Every cDNA molecule carried a tag from a template-switch adaptor bearing 12 random nucleotides. TCRdb fed the 5' RACE reads into MiXCR, producing one record per CDR3 protein. The profile covers roughly 2 million distinct CDR3 sequences, with around half appearing a single time and 2.1% taken by the ten largest. Comment on this clonotype: Its antigen is unidentified.

Study results and limitations: Fewer expanded clones and more diversity marked long-lived versus aged donors.

J is TRBJ1-2 and V is TRBV5-1, with 9 bases aligning to TRBD1. Source material: blood. This receptor was identified in a middle-aged woman in good health. The CDR3 region has the DNA TGCGCCAGCAGCTTGGGAGGGACAGGGATCTTAGGCAACTATGGCTACACCTTC. It encodes CASSLGGTGILGNYGYTF.